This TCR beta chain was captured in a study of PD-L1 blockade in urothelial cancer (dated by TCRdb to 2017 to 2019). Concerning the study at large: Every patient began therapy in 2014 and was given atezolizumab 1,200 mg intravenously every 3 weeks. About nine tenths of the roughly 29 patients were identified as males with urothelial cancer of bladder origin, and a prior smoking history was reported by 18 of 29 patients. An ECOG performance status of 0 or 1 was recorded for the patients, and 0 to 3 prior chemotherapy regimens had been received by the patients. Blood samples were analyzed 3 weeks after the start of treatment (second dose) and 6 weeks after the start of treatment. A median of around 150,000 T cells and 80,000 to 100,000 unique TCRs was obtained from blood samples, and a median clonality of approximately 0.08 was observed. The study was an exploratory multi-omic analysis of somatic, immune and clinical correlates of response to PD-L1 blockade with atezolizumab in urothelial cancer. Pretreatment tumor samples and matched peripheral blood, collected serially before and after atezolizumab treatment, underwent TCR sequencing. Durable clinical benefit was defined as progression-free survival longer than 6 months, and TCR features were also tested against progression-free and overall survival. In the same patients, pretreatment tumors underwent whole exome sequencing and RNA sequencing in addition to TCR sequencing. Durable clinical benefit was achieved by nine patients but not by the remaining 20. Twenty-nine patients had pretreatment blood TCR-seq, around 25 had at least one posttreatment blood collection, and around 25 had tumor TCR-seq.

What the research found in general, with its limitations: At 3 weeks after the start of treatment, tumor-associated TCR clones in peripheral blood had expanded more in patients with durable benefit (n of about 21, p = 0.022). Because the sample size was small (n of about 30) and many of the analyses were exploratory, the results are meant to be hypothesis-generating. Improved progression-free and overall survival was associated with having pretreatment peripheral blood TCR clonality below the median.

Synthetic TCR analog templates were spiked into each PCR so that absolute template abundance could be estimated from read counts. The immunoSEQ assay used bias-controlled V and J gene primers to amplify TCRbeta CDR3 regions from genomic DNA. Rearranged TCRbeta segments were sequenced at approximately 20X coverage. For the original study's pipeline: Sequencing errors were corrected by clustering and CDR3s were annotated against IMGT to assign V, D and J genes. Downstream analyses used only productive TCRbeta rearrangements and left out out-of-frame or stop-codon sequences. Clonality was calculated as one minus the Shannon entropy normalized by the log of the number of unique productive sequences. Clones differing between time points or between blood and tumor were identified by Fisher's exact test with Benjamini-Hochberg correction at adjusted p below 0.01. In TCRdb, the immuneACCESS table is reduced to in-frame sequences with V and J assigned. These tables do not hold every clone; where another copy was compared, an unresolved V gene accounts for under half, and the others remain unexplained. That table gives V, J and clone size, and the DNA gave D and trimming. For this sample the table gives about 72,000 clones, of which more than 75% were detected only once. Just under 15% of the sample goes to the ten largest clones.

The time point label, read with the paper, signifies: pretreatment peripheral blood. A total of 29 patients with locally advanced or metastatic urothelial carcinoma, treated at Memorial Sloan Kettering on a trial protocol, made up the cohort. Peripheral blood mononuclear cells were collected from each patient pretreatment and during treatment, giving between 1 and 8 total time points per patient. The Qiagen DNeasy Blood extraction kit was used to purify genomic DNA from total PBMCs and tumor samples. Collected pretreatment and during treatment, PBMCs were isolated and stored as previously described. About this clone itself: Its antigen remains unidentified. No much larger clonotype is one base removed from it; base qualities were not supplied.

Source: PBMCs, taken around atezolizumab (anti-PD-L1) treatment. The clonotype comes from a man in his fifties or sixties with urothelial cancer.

The CDR3: CASSPSRTGAETQYF. The nucleotide sequence reads TGTGCCAGCAGTCCGTCCCGGACAGGGGCGGAGACCCAGTACTTC. The sequence is built from TRBV6-6 and TRBJ2-5, with TRBD1 matching 9 junction bases. Trimming accounts for 5 bases at V and 5 bases at J, while the number of junction bases matched to no gene is 9. The cysteine opens and the phenylalanine closes a CDR3 of 15 amino acids. Solely the CDR3 DNA is kept, with 45 bases framed from the first base. For CDR1 and CDR2, the germline V gene (reference sequence) lists MNHNY and SVGAGI.